This record concerns one TCR beta chain sequence. The CDR3 runs 14 residues. V dropped 4 bases and J dropped 0; count of bases not matched to a gene: 4. CDR1 and CDR2 (germline): SGHRS, YFSETQ. This specimen comes from a study of blood T cell repertoires in COVID-19. As for the study in general: Donors in the United States, Italy and Spain gave samples during acute or convalescent COVID-19. In each case, the material was cDNA or gDNA derived from T cells, B-cell-depleted T cells, or PBMCs.

Per the original data handling: Reference gene primer amplification gave nucleated cell count estimates. Libraries were prepared by immunoSEQ multiplex PCR; TCRdb keeps only in-frame clonotypes and omits some of them. That table supplies the V and J calls and clone size; D and trimming were determined from the DNA. Of some 89,000 clones listed, 79% are singletons. The V and J genes are TRBV5-1 and TRBJ2-7; 7 positions match TRBD1. This TCR was recovered from a man between 70 and 80 years old with acute or convalescent COVID-19. The sequencing sample was made of peripheral blood. The CDR3 reads CASSPRDSSYEQYV. The CDR3 coding sequence is TGCGCCAGCAGCCCCCGGGACAGCTCCTACGAGCAGTACGTC.